One sample yielded the 19 T cell receptor beta chains listed below, sequenced in a study of T cell responses to AZD1222 COVID-19 vaccine. This table comes from immunoSEQ multiplex PCR, and its TCRdb copy is limited to in-frame clones, with some not included. Among 75,000 or so clones listed, approximately 90% were seen once. The material sequenced was peripheral blood, taken 28 days after the second AZD1222 dose. The receptors stem from an adult who received the AZD1222 COVID-19 vaccine.

V usage is TRBV24-1 and J usage is TRBJ2-6; TRBD1 agrees at 9 bases. The CDR3 length is 16 residues. V trimming: 7 bases; J trimming: 0 bases; junction bases outside the gene matches: 3. CDR1 is KGHDR and CDR2 is SFDVKD in the germline V gene. For the CDR3, the DNA is TGTGCCACCAGCCCGACAGGGGGCTCTGGGGCCAACGTCCTGACTTTC. Translated, it gives CATSPTGGSGANVLTF.

The chain carries TRBV5-8 and TRBJ2-7; D remains ambiguous. V was cut by 1 base and J by 4 bases, with 3 bases left in between. The CDR3 length is 11 residues. Germline CDR1 is SGHTS and CDR2 is YDEGEE. CDR3 in DNA: TGTGCCAGCAGCTTGTTTTACGAGCAGTACTTC. It specifies CASSLFYEQYF.

V is TRBV14 and J is TRBJ2-1; D perhaps matches TRBD2 (6 bases). Per germline, CDR1 SGHDN and CDR2 FVKESK. The CDR3 runs 14 residues. The V end was cut by 7 bases, the J end by 0 bases, with 10 bases between. This CDR3 reads CASNSGGSYNEQFF. DNA of the CDR3: TGTGCCAGCAACTCCGGGGGCTCCTACAATGAGCAGTTCTTC.

The V call is TRBV2, the J call TRBJ2-7; 12 bases align to TRBD1. Germline V gene data show CDR1 as SNHLY and CDR2 as FYNNEI. V shed 4 bases and J 1 base; nucleotides not matched to a gene: 8. The CDR3 runs to 17 residues. The DNA of the CDR3 is TGTGCCAGCAGTGCGGGACAGGGGGCACAGATTTCCTACGAGCAGTACTTC. This sequence encodes CASSAGQGAQISYEQYF.

The chain combines TRBV6-2 or TRBV6-3 with TRBJ1-6; D is uncertain. The V end was cut by 4 bases, the J end by 14 bases, with 15 bases between. CDR1 is MNHEY, CDR2 SVGEGT, per germline. CDR3 length: 13 amino acids. As DNA, the CDR3 is TGTGCCAGCAGTTTATCGAATTTCAGATCCCTCCACTTT. Protein product: CASSLSNFRSLHF.

The chain combines TRBV4-2 with TRBJ2-3, with a tentative D call TRBD2 (6 bases). Germline CDR1 LGHNA, CDR2 YNFKEQ. The CDR3 consists of 16 residues. Trimming shortened V by 3 bases and J by 2 bases, and 15 bases separated the two germline ends. The DNA of the CDR3 is TGTGCCAGCAGCCATCTTGGGGAGGCCTACACAGATACGCAGTATTTT. This codes for CASSHLGEAYTDTQYF.

The V call is TRBV3-1 (or the pseudogene TRBV3-2), the J call TRBJ1-5; tentative D call: TRBD1 (5 bases). The CDR3 is made up of 15 amino acids. Trimming left V 1 base short and J 2 bases short, with 9 bases between. Germline-derived CDR1 and CDR2 are LGHDT and YNNKEL (reference sequence). The CDR3 bases are TGTGCCAGCAGCCAAGTTATGGGGGGCAATCAGCCCCAGCATTTT. Protein product: CASSQVMGGNQPQHF.

This clone was recorded only once. The CDR3 sequence: CASSYRAGDLNTQYF. CDR3 sequence (DNA): TGTGCCAGCAGTTACAGGGCGGGTGACCTTAATACGCAGTATTTT. The V call is TRBV6-5, the J call TRBJ2-3; D perhaps matches TRBD2 (5 bases). Trimming shortened V by 2 bases and J by 7 bases, and 16 bases separated the two germline ends. Germline V gene lookup returns CDR1 MNHEY and CDR2 SVGAGI. The CDR3 contains 15 residues.

V gene TRBV2 combines with J gene TRBJ2-3; the D gene is possibly TRBD2 (5 bases). The germline V gene has CDR1 SNHLY and CDR2 FYNNEI. V was clipped by 6 bases and J by 5 bases, with 12 bases between them. The CDR3 length is 13 residues. The DNA of the CDR3 is TGTGCCAGCAGAAAGGGAGTGGGAGATACGCAGTATTTT. Translating it yields CASRKGVGDTQYF.

This clone has only one observation. The V gene is TRBV11-2, the J gene TRBJ2-2; tentatively, D is TRBD1 (6 bases). Between the trimmed V and J ends, which lost 4 bases and 2 bases, there was a span of 8 bases. The CDR3 consists of 14 residues. Germline CDR1 reads SGHAT; CDR2 reads FQNNGV. The CDR3 coding sequence is TGTGCCAGCAGCTCGGACAGAAACACCGGGGAGCTGTTTTTT. Residues: CASSSDRNTGELFF.

V and J are TRBV18 and TRBJ1-5; possible D gene TRBD1, 5 bases. This CDR3 contains 12 residues. Deletions cut 3 bases from V and 9 bases from J, with 9 bases between. Germline V CDR1 and CDR2: KGHSH, LQKENI. CDR3 DNA: TGTGCCAGCTCACCCCAGGGAGGGCCCCAGCATTTT. Translating gives CASSPQGGPQHF.

The V call is TRBV25-1, the J call TRBJ2-5; D ambiguous. V dropped 1 base and J dropped 1 base, with 10 bases sitting between them. In germline, CDR1 is MGHDK, CDR2 SYGVNS. This CDR3 contains 15 residues. The CDR3 DNA reads TGTGCCAGCAGTGAATTTGGTCCTGCCCAAGAGACCCAGTACTTC. Its protein is CASSEFGPAQETQYF.

The chain carries TRBV18 and TRBJ2-2; 9 positions agree with TRBD1. This CDR3 region has 15 residues. V gave up 0 bases and J gave up 5 bases; unmatched junction bases: 1. CDR1 and CDR2 (germline): KGHSH, LQKENI. In DNA, the CDR3 is TGTGCCAGCTCACCACCACAGGGGGCGACCGGGGAGCTGTTTTTT. Amino acid sequence: CASSPPQGATGELFF.

This clone was recorded only once. The chain uses TRBV9 and TRBJ2-7, with TRBD2 matching 7 bases. The CDR3 has 15 amino acids. Germline CDR1 SGDLS, CDR2 YYNGEE. J lost 1 base, V lost 0 bases, and 4 bases had no gene match. CDR3 coding DNA: TGTGCCAGCAGCGTAGGTCAAGCGGGGTCCTACGAGCAGTACTTC. Protein product: CASSVGQAGSYEQYF.

The J gene is TRBJ2-7, the V gene TRBV5-6, with 7 bases that match TRBD2. The CDR3 runs 13 residues. Losses at the gene ends were 4 bases for V and 1 base for J; bases not matched to a gene: 2. Germline CDR1 and CDR2: SGHDT and YYEEEE. The chain's CDR3 is CASSRGGSYEQYF. The DNA of the CDR3 is TGTGCCAGCAGCCGGGGAGGGTCCTACGAGCAGTACTTC. Complete variable domain (other parts from reference TRBV5-6 and TRBJ2-7): DAGVTQSPTHLIKTRGQQVTLRCSPKSGHDTVSWYQQALGQGPQFIFQYYEEEERQRGNFPDRFSGHQFPNYSSELNVNALLLGDSALYLCASSRGGSYEQYFGPGTRLTVT.

The V call is TRBV6-1, the J call TRBJ2-2; D is unclear. Germline loops: CDR1 MNHNS, CDR2 SASEGT. CDR3 length: 12 amino acids. Trimming removed 2 bases from V and 7 bases from J, with 5 bases in between. The CDR3 loop is CASSEPGGELFF. The CDR3 coding sequence is TGTGCCAGCAGTGAACCGGGCGGGGAGCTGTTTTTT.

V gene TRBV6-5 combines with J gene TRBJ2-1; 9 bases agree with TRBD2. The V segment lost 0 bases and the J segment 16 bases; nucleotides outside the gene matches: 7. The CDR3 covers 13 residues. Looked up from germline, CDR1 is MNHEY and CDR2 is SVGAGI. The CDR3 sequence: CASSYSGAGGYFF. The CDR3, as DNA: TGTGCCAGCAGTTACTCGGGAGCGGGAGGCTATTTCTTC.

In this sample, this clone turned up once. The J gene is TRBJ1-6, the V gene TRBV18; tentatively, D is TRBD1 (6 bases). The CDR3 spans 17 residues. Germline V gene data show CDR1 as KGHSH and CDR2 as LQKENI. V lost 3 bases to trimming and J lost 6 bases, with 18 bases between them. The CDR3: CASSPLSGAGGNSPLHF. Written as DNA, the CDR3 is TGTGCCAGCTCACCTCTATCAGGGGCAGGAGGTAATTCACCCCTCCACTTT.

The chain carries TRBV6-7 and TRBJ2-5, with D possibly TRBD2 on 6 matching bases. TRBV6-7 is marked as an open reading frame, function uncertain. This CDR3 contains 17 residues. The V gene lost 11 bases and the J gene lost 0 bases, with 25 bases spanning the gap. CDR3 protein: CAGRLGLALTYQETQYF. The CDR3 bases are TGTGCCGGCCGGTTAGGGCTAGCGCTCACCTACCAAGAGACCCAGTACTTC.